The next 20 T cell receptor beta chains were all read from a single sample in a study of cytomegalovirus exposure and HLA in healthy donors. Some clones are missing from TCRdb's copy, which holds only in-frame ones; the method was immunoSEQ multiplex PCR. The sample lists 130,000 or so clones, approximately 87% occurring once. Sample: PBMCs. These receptor sequences come from a woman aged 25-40 years in good health and CMV-seronegative.

The chain is built from TRBV27 and TRBJ2-3, with TRBD1 matching 7 bases. Unmatched junction bases numbered 4, after V lost 3 bases and J lost 1 base. CDR1 MNHEY and CDR2 SMNVEV come from the germline V gene (reference sequence). This CDR3 has 15 residues. CDR3: CASSFRDRGTDTQYF. For the CDR3, the DNA is TGTGCCAGCAGTTTCCGTGACAGGGGCACAGATACGCAGTATTTT.

The chain employs TRBV7-9 and TRBJ2-5, with D maybe TRBD2 (7 bases). In germline, CDR1 is SEHNR, CDR2 FQNEAQ (reference sequence). V lost 5 bases and J lost 10, with 20 bases in between. The CDR3 is 14 residues long. Here the CDR3 DNA reads TGTGCCAGCAGCCCCCGGGGGGCCAAGGGGGACCAGTACTTC. It specifies CASSPRGAKGDQYF.

This chain uses TRBV7-8 with TRBJ1-5; D ambiguous. The CDR3 sequence is 16 residues long. Deletions cut 0 bases from V and 6 bases from J, with 15 bases between. CDR1 SGHVS and CDR2 FQNEAQ come from the germline V gene. The CDR3 DNA is TGTGCCAGCAGCTTAGCGGCAAGACCTGGGAGTCAGCCCCAGCATTTT. This codes for CASSLAARPGSQPQHF.

The chain couples TRBV6-1 to TRBJ2-7, with unresolved D. The CDR3 extends over 12 amino acids. The germline CDR1 and CDR2 sequences are MNHNS and SASEGT. V was trimmed by 6 bases and J by 0 bases, leaving 6 bases between them. The DNA for the CDR3 is TGTGCCAGCAGCGCGTACTCCTACGAGCAGTACTTC. Amino acid sequence: CASSAYSYEQYF.

This clone has a single count. This chain connects TRBV5-1 to TRBJ2-1, with 8 bases lining up with TRBD2. The CDR3 has 15 amino acids. CDR1 and CDR2 (germline): SGHRS, YFSETQ. J was trimmed by 2 bases and V by 2 bases; bases with no gene match: 3. The CDR3 sequence: CASSLAGDPYNEQFF. DNA for the CDR3: TGCGCCAGCAGCTTAGCGGGGGATCCCTACAATGAGCAGTTCTTC.

The rearrangement joins TRBV11-3 to TRBJ1-1; TRBD1 matches 7 bases. The trim removed 3 bases at V and 0 bases at J, leaving 1 base unmatched. The germline CDR1 and CDR2 sequences are SGHNT and YENEEA. The CDR3 runs 14 residues. The CDR3 DNA sequence: TGTGCCAGCAGCTTGGGACAGCTGAACACTGAAGCTTTCTTT. Translating gives CASSLGQLNTEAFF.

In this sample, this clone turned up once. The CDR3 sequence is CASSLLGAETQYF. The CDR3 DNA sequence: TGTGCCAGCAGCTTACTGGGGGCCGAGACCCAGTACTTC. V and J are TRBV7-9 and TRBJ2-5, with D possibly matching TRBD1 (6 bases). The germline V gene encodes CDR1 SEHNR and CDR2 FQNEAQ (reference sequence). The CDR3 is 13 residues long. Trimming removed 2 bases from V and 5 bases from J, with 9 bases in between.

The chain uses TRBV7-2 and TRBJ1-5; perhaps TRBD1 as D (5 bases). Germline V gene data show CDR1 as SGHTA and CDR2 as FQGNSA. Trimming pared 0 bases from V and 6 bases from J, leaving 15 bases between. This CDR3 has 16 residues. CDR3 amino acids: CASSLASGKGGQPQHF. In DNA form, the CDR3 reads TGTGCCAGCAGCTTAGCTTCAGGGAAGGGCGGTCAGCCCCAGCATTTT.

The chain carries TRBV11-2 and TRBJ2-5, with 9 positions matching TRBD1. The CDR3 loop spans 13 amino acids. After removal of 7 bases from V and 5 bases from J, the junction contained 5 bases not matched to a gene. Germline V lookup: CDR1 SGHAT, CDR2 FQNNGV. DNA of the CDR3: TGTGCCAGCACCGGGACAGGGATTGAGACCCAGTACTTC. As protein: CASTGTGIETQYF.

This chain uses TRBV28 with TRBJ1-6; D remains ambiguous. The V and J ends lost 3 bases and 6 bases respectively, with 3 bases between them. The CDR3 has 12 amino acids. Germline CDR1 is MDHEN and CDR2 is SYDVKM. The CDR3 loop is CASSLSNSPLHF. The CDR3 DNA follows: TGTGCCAGCAGTTTGAGTAATTCACCCCTCCACTTT.

The CDR3 sequence: CATLGGFPTNEKLFF. The CDR3 region has the DNA TGTGCCACCTTGGGAGGGTTCCCAACTAATGAAAAACTGTTTTTT. This chain connects TRBV6-6 to TRBJ1-4; D ambiguous. Trimming left V 10 bases short and J 0 bases short, with 15 bases between. The CDR3 has 15 residues. Germline V gives CDR1 MNHNY, CDR2 SVGAGI (reference sequence).

The chain is built from TRBV6-1 and TRBJ1-2; possibly TRBD1 for D (5 bases). Deletions cut 2 bases from V and 8 bases from J, with 15 bases between. CDR3 length: 14 amino acids. The germline V gene has CDR1 MNHNS and CDR2 SASEGT. In DNA, the CDR3 is TGTGCCAGCAGTGAAAACGGCAGGGTAGGGGGCTACACCTTC. Protein product: CASSENGRVGGYTF.

This clone was observed once. The gene calls are TRBV5-4 and TRBJ2-1; D call uncertain. From germline, CDR1 is SGHNT and CDR2 YYREEE (reference sequence). The CDR3 has 14 residues. V lost 6 bases and J lost 7, with 17 bases in between. CDR3 sequence: CASKSGQVVNEQFF. The CDR3 DNA is TGTGCCAGCAAGAGTGGGCAGGTAGTTAATGAGCAGTTCTTC.

The chain links TRBV4-3 to TRBJ1-1; D gene unclear. Deletions cut 0 bases from V and 0 bases from J, with 5 bases between. The CDR3 runs to 14 residues. Germline CDR1 is LGHNA and CDR2 is YSLEER. CDR3 loop: CASSQDQVNTEAFF. For the CDR3, the DNA is TGCGCCAGCAGCCAAGATCAGGTGAACACTGAAGCTTTCTTT.

This chain uses TRBV7-2 with TRBJ2-7, with 8 bases aligning to TRBD1. The germline gives CDR1 SGHTA, CDR2 FQGNSA. Trimming cost V 5 bases and J 0 bases; bases outside gene matches: 6. This CDR3 is 15 amino acids long. The CDR3 here is CASSPGTGFSYEQYF. CDR3 bases: TGTGCCAGCAGCCCCGGGACAGGCTTCTCCTACGAGCAGTACTTC.

The chain couples TRBV7-9 to TRBJ1-1, with a possible D match to TRBD1 (5 bases). This CDR3 is built from 15 residues. Germline lookup yields CDR1 SEHNR and CDR2 FQNEAQ (reference sequence). The germline V and J ends were trimmed by 6 bases and 0 bases, with 14 bases remaining between them. The CDR3 DNA reads TGTGCCAGCAGTCCCCCGGGGGGGATGAACACTGAAGCTTTCTTT. Protein product: CASSPPGGMNTEAFF.

CDR3 amino acids: CASSRRDRDLIGYTF. The CDR3, as DNA: TGTGCCAGCAGCCGGCGGGACAGGGATTTGATTGGCTACACCTTC. V usage is TRBV4-2 and J usage is TRBJ1-2, with 9 bases identical to TRBD1. The J segment lost 7 bases and the V segment lost 4 bases, leaving 10 bases of the junction unmatched. The CDR3 loop spans 15 amino acids. Per the germline V gene, CDR1 is LGHNA and CDR2 is YNFKEQ.

The chain employs TRBV10-3 and TRBJ1-3; 11 bases agree with TRBD1. The CDR3 has 14 residues. After removal of 7 bases from V and 7 bases from J, the junction contained 6 bases not matched to a gene. Looked up from germline, CDR1 is ENHRY and CDR2 is SYGVKD. The CDR3 DNA reads TGTGCCATCACCAAAGGACAGGGGGCGAACACCATATATTTT. It yields the protein CAITKGQGANTIYF.

The genes are TRBV5-6 and TRBJ2-3, with D uncertain. CDR3 length: 14 residues. Germline values: CDR1 SGHDT, CDR2 YYEEEE. V gave up 0 bases and J gave up 4 bases, with 9 bases separating them. The CDR3 DNA sequence: TGTGCCAGCAGCTTGGGGCGGAACTCAGATACGCAGTATTTT. It translates to CASSLGRNSDTQYF.

This chain links TRBV18 with TRBJ1-1, with 7 positions matching TRBD1. The CDR3 contains 16 residues. V lost 3 bases and J lost 4; bases outside the gene matches: 11. Germline CDR1 KGHSH, CDR2 LQKENI. The CDR3 bases are TGTGCCAGCTCACCCCGTCGACAGGGTGGGGTCACTGAAGCTTTCTTT. Amino acid sequence: CASSPRRQGGVTEAFF.